These T cell receptor beta chains were read from a single sample in a study of blood T cell repertoires in COVID-19. Profiled with immunoSEQ multiplex PCR; TCRdb holds only in-frame clones, not every one. The sample lists roughly 200,000 clones, roughly nine tenths occurring once. What was sequenced was PBMCs or T cells enriched from blood (not recorded which). The receptors here all came from a woman aged 40 to 50 with acute COVID-19. CDR3s include the opening cysteine and the closing phenylalanine or tryptophan. The D gene is left open where the match is weak. Not all rows give a size; the values are once, few, many and, for expanded clones, a class.

d_call	clone_size	v_call	j_call	cdr3_nt	cdr3_aa
-	-	TRBV19	TRBJ1-5	TGTGCCACAACCTACGGAACAGGGAGGGGCAATCAGCCCCAGCATTTT	CATTYGTGRGNQPQHF
-	once	TRBV5-1	TRBJ2-3	TGCGCCAGCAGCTACCTGGAGGACACAGATACGCAGTATTTT	CASSYLEDTDTQYF
-	-	TRBV28	TRBJ1-1	TGTGCCAGCAGTTCCCACTTGAGGGAGGGTCGAAGAACTTTCTTT	CASSSHLREGRRTFF
TRBD1	-	TRBV5-1	TRBJ2-7	TGCGCCAGCAGCACCGGGACAGGGCGATACGAGCAGTACTTC	CASSTGTGRYEQYF
TRBD2	-	TRBV7-2	TRBJ2-5	TGTGCCAGCAGCCAGACGGGACTAGCTACGGAGACCCAGTACTTC	CASSQTGLATETQYF
TRBD1	-	TRBV19	TRBJ2-1	TGTGCCAGTAGTATAGATGGGACAGTTTACAATGAGCAGTTCTTC	CASSIDGTVYNEQFF
-	-	TRBV7-9	TRBJ2-5	TGTGCCAGCAGCTTATGGGGGGATCAAGAGACCCAGTACTTC	CASSLWGDQETQYF
TRBD1	-	TRBV7-6	TRBJ1-4	TGTGCCAGCAGCTTTGGGACAGGGGACGAAAAACTGTTTTTT	CASSFGTGDEKLFF
-	once	TRBV29-1	TRBJ1-1	TGCAGCGTTCGGCAGGCCCAGGGGACTGAAGCTTTCTTT	CSVRQAQGTEAFF
-	-	TRBV2	TRBJ2-7	TGTGCCAGCAGTGACACCCGGGGCTCCTACGAGCAGTACTTC	CASSDTRGSYEQYF
-	few	TRBV7-2	TRBJ1-3	TGTGCCAGCAGCTTAGCTCCGAGCTCTGGAAACACCATATATTTT	CASSLAPSSGNTIYF
-	-	TRBV10-1	TRBJ2-7	TGCGCCTTACTCGGGACAGGGAATGGAGTAGCGGGAGAAATGAGAGGGGTGCAGTACTTC	CALLGTGNGVAGEMRGVQYF
-	-	TRBV6-2/TRBV6-3	TRBJ2-2	TGTGCCAGCAGTCAAGAGTCGAACACCGGGGAGCTGTTTTTT	CASSQESNTGELFF
TRBD2	-	TRBV4-1	TRBJ2-1	TGCGCCAGCAGCCAAGATGAGACTAGCGGGTACAATGAGCAGTTCTTC	CASSQDETSGYNEQFF